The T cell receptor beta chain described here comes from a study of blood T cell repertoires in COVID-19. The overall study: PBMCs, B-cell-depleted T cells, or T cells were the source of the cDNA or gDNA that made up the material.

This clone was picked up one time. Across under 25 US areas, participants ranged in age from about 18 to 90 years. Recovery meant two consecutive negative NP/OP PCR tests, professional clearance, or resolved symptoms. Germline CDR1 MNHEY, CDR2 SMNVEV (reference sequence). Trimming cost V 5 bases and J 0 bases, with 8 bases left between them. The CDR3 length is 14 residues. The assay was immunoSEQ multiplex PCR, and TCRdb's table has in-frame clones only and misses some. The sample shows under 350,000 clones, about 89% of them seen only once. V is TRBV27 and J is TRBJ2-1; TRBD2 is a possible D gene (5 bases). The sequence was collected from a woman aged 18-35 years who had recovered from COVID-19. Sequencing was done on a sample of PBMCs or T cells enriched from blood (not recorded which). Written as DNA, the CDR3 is TGTGCCAGCAGTGTGGGGAGCTCCTACAATGAGCAGTTCTTC. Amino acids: CASSVGSSYNEQFF.